The following is a T cell receptor (beta chain) sequence with its context. Its antigen is undetermined. Naive CD8 cells lacked CD45RO, underwent positive selection for CCR7 and left out terminally differentiated effector memory CD45RA+ cells. The data derive from a study of shared clonotypes between healthy human individuals. Study findings and constraints: In the sorted subsets, rarefaction showed sequencing was incomplete despite large depth.

V was trimmed by 2 bases and J by 4 bases, leaving 9 bases between them. Germline CDR1 is MDHEN and CDR2 is SYDVKM. CDR3 length: 13 residues. A deep-level run was used for the assay. Using immunoSEQ multiplex PCR, the repertoire was profiled, and TCRdb retains in-frame clones only, with some absent. The data show about 1,900,000 clones, about 94% seen once. The J gene is TRBJ2-7, the V gene TRBV28, with D unclear. The sequence was collected from a man aged 18-30 years in good health. Sequencing used naive CD8+ T cells sorted from blood. The CDR3 sequence: CASSLPLRYEQYF. The CDR3 DNA reads as TGTGCCAGCAGTTTACCGCTGAGGTACGAGCAGTACTTC.